This TCR beta chain was retrieved from a study of CD8+ T cells in alopecia areata. Reverse transcribed after extraction, RNA yielded cDNA as the sequencing template. Method: immunoSEQ multiplex PCR; TCRdb's copy keeps in-frame clones and lacks some. The table lists 95,000 to 120,000 clones, 55% to 75% of them singletons. The source of this sequence is a human donor in good health. The sequencing input was CD8+ T cells sorted from blood.

This chain's CDR3 is CASSVPGSGSSYEQYF. As DNA, the CDR3 is TGTGCCAGCAGTGTTCCGGGCTCCGGGAGCTCCTACGAGCAGTACTTC. V usage is TRBV2 and J usage is TRBJ2-7; the D gene is possibly TRBD2 (6 bases). The V gene lost 4 bases and the J gene lost 0 bases, with 16 bases spanning the gap. This CDR3 has 16 residues. The germline V gene encodes CDR1 SNHLY and CDR2 FYNNEI. Full variable domain (outside the CDR3, taken from reference TRBV2 and TRBJ2-7): EPEVTQTPSHQVTQMGQEVILRCVPISNHLYFYWYRQILGQKVEFLVSFYNNEISEKSEIFDDQFSVERPDGSNFTLKIRSTKLEDSAMYFCASSVPGSGSSYEQYFGPGTRLTVT.